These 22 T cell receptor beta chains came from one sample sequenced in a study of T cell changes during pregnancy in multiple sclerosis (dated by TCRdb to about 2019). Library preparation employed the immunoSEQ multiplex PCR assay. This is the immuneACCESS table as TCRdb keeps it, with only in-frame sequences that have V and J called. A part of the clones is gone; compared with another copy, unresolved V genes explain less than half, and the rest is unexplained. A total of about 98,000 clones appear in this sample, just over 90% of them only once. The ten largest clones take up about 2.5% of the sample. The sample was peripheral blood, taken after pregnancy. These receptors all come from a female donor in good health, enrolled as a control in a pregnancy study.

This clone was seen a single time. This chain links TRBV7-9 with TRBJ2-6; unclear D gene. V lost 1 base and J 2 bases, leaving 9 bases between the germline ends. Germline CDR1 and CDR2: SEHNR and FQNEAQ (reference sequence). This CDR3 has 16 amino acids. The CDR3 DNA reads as TGTGCCAGCAGCTTAGGTATGAGTACTGGGGCCAACGTCCTGACTTTC. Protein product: CASSLGMSTGANVLTF.

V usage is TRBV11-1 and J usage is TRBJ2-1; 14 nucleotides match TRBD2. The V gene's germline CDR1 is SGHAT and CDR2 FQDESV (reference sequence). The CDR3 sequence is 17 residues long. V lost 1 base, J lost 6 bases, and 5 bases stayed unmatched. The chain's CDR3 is CASSLEGLAGESNEQFF. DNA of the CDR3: TGTGCCAGCAGCTTAGAGGGACTAGCGGGAGAATCCAATGAGCAGTTCTTC.

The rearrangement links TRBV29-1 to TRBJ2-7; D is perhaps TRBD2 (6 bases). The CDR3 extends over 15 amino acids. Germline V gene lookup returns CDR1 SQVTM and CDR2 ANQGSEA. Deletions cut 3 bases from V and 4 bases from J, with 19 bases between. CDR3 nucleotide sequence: TGCAGCGTTGAGGTAGAGGAGGGACTTAAATACGAGCAGTACTTC. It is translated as CSVEVEEGLKYEQYF.

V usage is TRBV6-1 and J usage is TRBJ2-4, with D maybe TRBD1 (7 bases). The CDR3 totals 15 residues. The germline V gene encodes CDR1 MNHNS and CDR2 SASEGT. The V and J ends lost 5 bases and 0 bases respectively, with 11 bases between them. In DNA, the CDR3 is TGTGCCAGCAGTAGACAGGGAGGAGCCAAAAACATTCAGTACTTC. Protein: CASSRQGGAKNIQYF.

As DNA, the CDR3 is TGTGCCAGCAGCCCCTACAGGGTCAATCAGCCCCAGCATTTT. Encoded protein: CASSPYRVNQPQHF. V usage is TRBV6-5 and J usage is TRBJ1-5; tentatively, D is TRBD1 (6 bases). This CDR3 has 14 residues. V was pared by 6 bases and J by 3 bases, with 12 bases between. Germline V gene data show CDR1 as MNHEY and CDR2 as SVGAGI.

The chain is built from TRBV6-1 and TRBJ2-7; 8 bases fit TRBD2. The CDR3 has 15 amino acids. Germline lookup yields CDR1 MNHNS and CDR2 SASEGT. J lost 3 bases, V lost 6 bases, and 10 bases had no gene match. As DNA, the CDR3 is TGTGCCAGCAGGCTGCAAGCGGGGGCCGACTACGAGCAGTACTTC. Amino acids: CASRLQAGADYEQYF.

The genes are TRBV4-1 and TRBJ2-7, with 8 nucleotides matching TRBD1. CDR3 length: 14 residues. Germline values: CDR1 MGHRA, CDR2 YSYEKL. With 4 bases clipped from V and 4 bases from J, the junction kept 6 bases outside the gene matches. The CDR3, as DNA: TGCGCCAGCAGCCTAGGACAGGGCGAGTACGAGCAGTACTTC. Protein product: CASSLGQGEYEQYF.

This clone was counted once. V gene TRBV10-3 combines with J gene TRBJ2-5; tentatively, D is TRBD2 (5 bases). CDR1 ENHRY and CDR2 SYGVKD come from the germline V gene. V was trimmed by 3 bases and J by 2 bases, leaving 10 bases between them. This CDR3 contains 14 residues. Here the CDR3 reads CAISDTGVQETQYF. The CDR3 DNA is TGTGCCATCAGTGATACCGGGGTACAAGAGACCCAGTACTTC.

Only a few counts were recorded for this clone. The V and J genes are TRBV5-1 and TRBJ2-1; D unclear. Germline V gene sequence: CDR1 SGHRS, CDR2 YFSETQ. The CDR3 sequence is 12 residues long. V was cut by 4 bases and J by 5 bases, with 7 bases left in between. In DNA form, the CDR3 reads TGCGCCAGCAGCCCAGGTGACAATGAGCAGTTCTTC. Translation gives CASSPGDNEQFF.

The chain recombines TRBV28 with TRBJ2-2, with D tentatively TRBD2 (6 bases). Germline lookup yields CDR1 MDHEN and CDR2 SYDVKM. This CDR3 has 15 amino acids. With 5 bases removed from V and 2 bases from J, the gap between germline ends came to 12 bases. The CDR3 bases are TGTGCCAGCAGTGCCGGGACTCTAAACACCGGGGAGCTGTTTTTT. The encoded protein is CASSAGTLNTGELFF.

In DNA, the CDR3 is TGCGCCAGCAGCTTGATTTCTTCGGGTCTAGCGGGGGGCACAGATACGCAGTATTTT. Encoded protein: CASSLISSGLAGGTDTQYF. The chain has TRBV5-1 and TRBJ2-3; 10 bases line up with TRBD2. V was pared by 1 base and J by 1 base, with 12 bases of the junction left unmatched. The CDR3 contains 19 residues. Germline-derived CDR1 and CDR2 are SGHRS and YFSETQ.

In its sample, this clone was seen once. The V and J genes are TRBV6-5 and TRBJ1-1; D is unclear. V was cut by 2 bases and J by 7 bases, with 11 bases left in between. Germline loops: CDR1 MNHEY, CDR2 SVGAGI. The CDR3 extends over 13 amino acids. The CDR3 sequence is CASSYVEGGEAFF. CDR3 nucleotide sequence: TGTGCCAGCAGTTACGTGGAGGGAGGTGAAGCTTTCTTT.

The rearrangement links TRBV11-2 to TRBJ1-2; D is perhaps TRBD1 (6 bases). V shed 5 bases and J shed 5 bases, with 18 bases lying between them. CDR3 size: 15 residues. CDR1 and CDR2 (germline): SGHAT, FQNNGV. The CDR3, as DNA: TGTGCCAGCAGCACATCAGGGGCATCCCTGTATGGCTACACCTTC. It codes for CASSTSGASLYGYTF. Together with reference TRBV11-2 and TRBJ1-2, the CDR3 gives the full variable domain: EAGVAQSPRYKIIEKRQSVAFWCNPISGHATLYWYQQILGQGPKLLIQFQNNGVVDDSQLPKDRFSAERLKGVDSTLKIQPAKLEDSAVYLCASSTSGASLYGYTFGSGTRLTVV.

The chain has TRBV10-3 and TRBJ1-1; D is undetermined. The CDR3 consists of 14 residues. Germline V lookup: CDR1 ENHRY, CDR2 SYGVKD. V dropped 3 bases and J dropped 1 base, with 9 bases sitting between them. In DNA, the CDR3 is TGTGCCATCAGTGATTATAGCGCGAACACTGAAGCTTTCTTT. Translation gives CAISDYSANTEAFF.

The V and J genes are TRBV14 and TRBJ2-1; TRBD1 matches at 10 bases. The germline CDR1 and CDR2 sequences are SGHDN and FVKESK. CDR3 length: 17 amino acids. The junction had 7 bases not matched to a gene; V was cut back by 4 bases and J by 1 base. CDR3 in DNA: TGTGCCAGCAGCCTCCTACTGGGACAGGGGTCCTACAATGAGCAGTTCTTC. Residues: CASSLLLGQGSYNEQFF.

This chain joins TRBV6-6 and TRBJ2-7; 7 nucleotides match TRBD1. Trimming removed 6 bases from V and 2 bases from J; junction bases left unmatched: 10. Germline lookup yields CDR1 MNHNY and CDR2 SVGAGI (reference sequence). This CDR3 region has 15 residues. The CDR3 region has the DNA TGTGCCAGCAGGGTAGACAGGGACGGGACCTACGAGCAGTACTTC. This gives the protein CASRVDRDGTYEQYF.

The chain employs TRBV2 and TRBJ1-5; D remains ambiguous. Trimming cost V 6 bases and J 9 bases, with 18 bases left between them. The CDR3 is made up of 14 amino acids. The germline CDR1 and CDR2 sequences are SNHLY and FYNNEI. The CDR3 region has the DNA TGTGCCAGCAGGACCGGGATCGGAAGGTGGCCCCAGCATTTT. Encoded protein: CASRTGIGRWPQHF.

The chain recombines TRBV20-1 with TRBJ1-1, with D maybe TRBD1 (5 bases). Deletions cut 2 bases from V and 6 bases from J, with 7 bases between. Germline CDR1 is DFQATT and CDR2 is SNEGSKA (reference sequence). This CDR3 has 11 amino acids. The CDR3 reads CSARRGPEAFF. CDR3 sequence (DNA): TGCAGTGCTAGAAGGGGCCCTGAAGCTTTCTTT.

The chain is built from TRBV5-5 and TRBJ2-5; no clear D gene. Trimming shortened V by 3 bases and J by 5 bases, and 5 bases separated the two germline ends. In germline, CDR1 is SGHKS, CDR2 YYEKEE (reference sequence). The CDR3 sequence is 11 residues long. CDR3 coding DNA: TGTGCCAGCAGCTCCGGGGAGACCCAGTACTTC. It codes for CASSSGETQYF.

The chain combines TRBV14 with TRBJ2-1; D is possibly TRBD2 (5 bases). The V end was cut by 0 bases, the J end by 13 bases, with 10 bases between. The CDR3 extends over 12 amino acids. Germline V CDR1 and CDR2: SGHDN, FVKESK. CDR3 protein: CASSQEGVRQFF. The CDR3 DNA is TGTGCCAGCAGCCAAGAGGGAGTTAGACAGTTCTTC.

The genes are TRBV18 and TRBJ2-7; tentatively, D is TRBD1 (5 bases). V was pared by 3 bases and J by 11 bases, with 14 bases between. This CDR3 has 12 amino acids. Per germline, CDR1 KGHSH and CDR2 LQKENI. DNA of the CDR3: TGTGCCAGCTCACCGGAAGGGGTATTGGAGTACTTC. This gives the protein CASSPEGVLEYF. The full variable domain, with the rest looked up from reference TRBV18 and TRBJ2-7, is NAGVMQNPRHLVRRRGQEARLRCSPMKGHSHVYWYRQLPEEGLKFMVYLQKENIIDESGMPKERFSAEFPKEGPSILRIQQVVRGDSAAYFCASSPEGVLEYFGPGTRLTVT.

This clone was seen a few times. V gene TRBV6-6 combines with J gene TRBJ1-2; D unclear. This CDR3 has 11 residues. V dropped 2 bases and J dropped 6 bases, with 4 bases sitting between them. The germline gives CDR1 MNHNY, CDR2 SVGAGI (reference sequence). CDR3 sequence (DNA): TGTGCCAGCAGTTACCAGGATGGCTACACCTTC. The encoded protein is CASSYQDGYTF.